The clone carrying this TCR beta chain has only a few counts. These data originate in a study of T cell responses to AZD1222 COVID-19 vaccine. The table came from immunoSEQ multiplex PCR; TCRdb's copy has only in-frame clones and leaves some out. The table includes some 200,000 clones, approximately 94% detected once. Germline V CDR1 and CDR2: MGHDK, SYGVNS. V lost 2 bases and J lost 4, with 6 bases in between. This CDR3 has 13 residues. This receptor was identified in an adult in good health. The input for sequencing was peripheral blood, taken on day 0 of MenACWY control vaccination. The chain carries TRBV25-1 and TRBJ1-5, with D uncertain. The CDR3 reads CASSELGNQPQHF. The CDR3 bases are TGTGCCAGCAGTGAACTGGGGAATCAGCCCCAGCATTTT.